This TCR beta chain was identified in a study of T cells in Graves' hyperthyroidism and ophthalmopathy. Study conclusions and caveats: Most thyroid clonotypes that were expanded above 0.001 also turned up in blood. The model anticipated ophthalmopathy a median about six months pre-onset.

RNA transcripts yielded amplified TCR beta CDR3 regions. A set of HTBI primers served as the primers for a first-round RT-PCR of the TCR CDR3. TCRdb redid the calling of the multiplex PCR reads with MiXCR, one entry per CDR3 protein. The sample shows approximately 600,000 distinct CDR3 sequences, 20% to 25% of them seen only once. This clonotype turned up a few times. Its cognate antigen is unknown. Fresh peripheral blood, more than 8 ml of it, supplied the PBMCs. V was pared by 5 bases and J by 1 base, with 15 bases between. Germline V gene sequence: CDR1 SEHNR, CDR2 FQNEAQ (reference sequence). The CDR3 is made up of 16 amino acids.

Sequenced: blood. This clonotype was sampled from a man aged 30-40 years with Graves' ophthalmopathy. J is TRBJ2-1 and V is TRBV7-9; tentatively, D is TRBD2 (6 bases). CDR3 in DNA: TGTGCCAGCAGCGCGACCCCCGGGACTTCCTACAATGAGCAGTTCTTC. This sequence encodes CASSATPGTSYNEQFF.